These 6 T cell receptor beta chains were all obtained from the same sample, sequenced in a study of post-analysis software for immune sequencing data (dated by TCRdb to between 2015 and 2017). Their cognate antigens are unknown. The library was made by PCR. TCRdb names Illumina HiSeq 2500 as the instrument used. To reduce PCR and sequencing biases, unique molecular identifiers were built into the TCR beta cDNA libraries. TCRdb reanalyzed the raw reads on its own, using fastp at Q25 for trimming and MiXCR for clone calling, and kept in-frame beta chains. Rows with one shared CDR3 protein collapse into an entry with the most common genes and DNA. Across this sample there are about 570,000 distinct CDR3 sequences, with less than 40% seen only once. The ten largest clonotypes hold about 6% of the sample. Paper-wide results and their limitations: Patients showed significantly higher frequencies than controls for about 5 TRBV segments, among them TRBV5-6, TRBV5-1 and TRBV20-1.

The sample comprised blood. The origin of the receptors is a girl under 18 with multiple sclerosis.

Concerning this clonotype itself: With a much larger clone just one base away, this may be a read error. This chain's CDR3 is CASSLVWDRGYEQYF. Here the CDR3 DNA reads TGCGCCAGCAGCTTGGTCTGGGACAGGGGCTACGAGCAGTACTTC. The J gene is TRBJ2-7, the V gene TRBV5-1, with TRBD1 identical over 10 bases. Looked up from germline, CDR1 is SGHRS and CDR2 is YFSETQ. Trimming cost V 0 bases and J 3 bases; bases outside gene matches: 3. The CDR3 runs to 15 residues.

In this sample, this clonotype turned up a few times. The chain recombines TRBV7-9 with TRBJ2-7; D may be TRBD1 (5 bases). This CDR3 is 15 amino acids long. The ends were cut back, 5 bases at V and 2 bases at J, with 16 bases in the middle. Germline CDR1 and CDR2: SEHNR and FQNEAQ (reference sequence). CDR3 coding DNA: TGTGCCAGCAGCCGTTCCATGGACACCACCTACGAGCAGTACTTC. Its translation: CASSRSMDTTYEQYF.

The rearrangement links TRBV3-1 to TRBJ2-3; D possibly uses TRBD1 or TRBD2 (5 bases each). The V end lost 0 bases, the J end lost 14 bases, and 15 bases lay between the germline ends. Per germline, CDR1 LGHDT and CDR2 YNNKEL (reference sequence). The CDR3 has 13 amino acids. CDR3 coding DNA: TGTGCCAGCAGCCAAGATGGGGCGAGGGCTTTGTATTTT. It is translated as CASSQDGARALYF.

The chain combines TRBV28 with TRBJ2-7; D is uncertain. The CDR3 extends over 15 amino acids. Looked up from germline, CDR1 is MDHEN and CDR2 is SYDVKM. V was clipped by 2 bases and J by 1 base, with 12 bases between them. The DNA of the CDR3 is TGTGCCAGCAGTTTAGGGCAGTCAGAGTCCTACGAGCAGTACTTC. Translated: CASSLGQSESYEQYF. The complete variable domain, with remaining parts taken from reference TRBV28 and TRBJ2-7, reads DVKVTQSSRYLVKRTGEKVFLECVQDMDHENMFWYRQDPGLGLRLIYFSYDVKMKEKGDIPEGYSVSREKKERFSLILESASTNQTSMYLCASSLGQSESYEQYFGPGTRLTVT.

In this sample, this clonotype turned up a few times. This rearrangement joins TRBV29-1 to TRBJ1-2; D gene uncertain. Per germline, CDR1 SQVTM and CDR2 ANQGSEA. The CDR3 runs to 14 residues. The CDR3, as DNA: TGCGCTTCGTACGGCGGGGAACGGAAGTATGGCTACACCTTC. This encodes CASYGGERKYGYTF.

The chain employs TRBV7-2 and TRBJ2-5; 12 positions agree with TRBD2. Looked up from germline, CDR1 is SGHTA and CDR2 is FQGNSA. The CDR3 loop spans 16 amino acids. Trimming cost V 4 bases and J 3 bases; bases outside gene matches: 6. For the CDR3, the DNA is TGTGCCAGCAGCTCGACTAGCGGGGGAAAAAAAGAGACCCAGTACTTC. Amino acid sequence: CASSSTSGGKKETQYF.